Listed below are T cell receptor beta chains from one sample, sequenced in a study of blood T cells in healthy people across ages. TCRdb ran MiXCR on the 5' RACE reads and lists one entry per CDR3 protein. Of 800,000 to 950,000 distinct CDR3 sequences in the sample, 25% to 35% were seen once. In addition, the sample was reused for a study of T cells of mothers and their children.

The specimen was blood. These receptors originate from a woman in her thirties or forties in good health. The conserved cysteine and the conserved F or W are not part of the CDR3 here. A D gene is named only where the DNA matches it firmly.

TRBD1,TRBJ1-1,TRBV19,ASSSRTGLPTEAF
TRBD2,TRBJ2-3,TRBV3-1,ASSLGTSGNSGTQY
TRBD1,TRBJ1-1,TRBV29-1,SVDVRTGNTEAF
TRBD2,TRBJ2-5,TRBV7-2,ASSSGLAVETQY
.,TRBJ2-5,TRBV28,ASSLFGSPEEQY
.,TRBJ2-3,TRBV7-9,ASSSTPRGSPDTQY
.,TRBJ2-7,TRBV6-5,ASRPGGGQGAYEQY
TRBD2,TRBJ2-1,TRBV4-2,ASSQAVLAGGSYNEQF
TRBD1,TRBJ1-5,TRBV7-9,ASSQGGALSQPQH
.,TRBJ1-1,TRBV7-2,ASSLAQGGVAF
TRBD1,.,TRBV5-1,ASRSGGAGNEQY
.,TRBJ1-2,TRBV20-1,SARDLSKRDGGYGYT
.,TRBJ1-5,TRBV2,ASSAESYSNQPQH
TRBD1,TRBJ1-4,TRBV5-1,ASSIFGTGGNEKLF
.,TRBJ1-5,TRBV30,AWSVSNNQPQH
.,TRBJ1-1,TRBV12-3/TRBV12-4,AGSFGRDTEAF
TRBD1,TRBJ1-2,TRBV20-1,SATPGQGEDYGYT
TRBD1,TRBJ1-5,TRBV24-1,ATSGDRADQPQH
.,TRBJ2-3,TRBV20-1,SARRVAADTQY
TRBD1,TRBJ2-6,TRBV10-3,AISESAGGVNVLT
.,TRBJ1-5,TRBV6-4,ASRAGRGDGQPQH
TRBD2,TRBJ2-1,TRBV9,ASSVESGDGYNEQF
TRBD2,TRBJ2-1,TRBV20-1,SARALSGGTYNEQF